This T cell receptor beta chain originates from a study of PD-1 blockade in classical Hodgkin lymphoma. Study overall: Patients in the cohort were put on intravenous nivolumab, 3 mg/kg every 2 weeks.

About this clone itself: Its target is unknown.

General study findings and limits: Healthy donors reportedly exceeded newly diagnosed patients in baseline TCR diversity.

After autologous stem cell transplantation all patients relapsed, and prior brentuximab vedotin exposure differed between cohorts. Clones were sequenced by immunoSEQ multiplex PCR, and TCRdb holds only the in-frame ones, with some missing. The table has over 25,000 clones, under 85% seen once. This CDR3 is built from 14 residues. The germline CDR1 and CDR2 sequences are SGHTA and FQGNSA. V lost 2 bases, J lost 11 bases, and 18 bases lay in between. The sequence was collected from a human donor with classical Hodgkin lymphoma. The sample here was peripheral blood mononuclear cells (PBMCs), taken before the second cycle of nivolumab. The chain recombines TRBV7-2 with TRBJ1-1; weak D call: TRBD1 (6 bases). CDR3: CASSLLVTGSSAFF. In DNA, the CDR3 is TGTGCCAGCAGCTTACTGGTGACAGGTTCTTCGGCTTTCTTT.